The entry that follows covers one TCR beta chain sequence. The entry originates in a study of T cells after yellow fever vaccination. Via MiXCR, TCRdb re-called the 5' RACE reads, giving one row per CDR3 protein. The sample has about 310,000 distinct CDR3 sequences, roughly 3.5% seen once. CDR3 length equals 17 residues. J lost 0 bases, V lost 7 bases, and 6 bases had no gene match. The germline V gene has CDR1 MNHNS and CDR2 SASEGT. The specimen was PBMCs, collected on the day of the yellow fever booster vaccination. The chain uses TRBV6-1 and TRBJ2-1; 13 positions match TRBD2. This sequence originates from a young man who received the YFV17D yellow fever vaccine. In DNA, the CDR3 is TGTGCCAGCAACGGACTAGCGGGGGCCGACTCCTACAATGAGCAGTTCTTC. This codes for CASNGLAGADSYNEQFF.